This T cell receptor (beta chain) was captured by sequencing in a study of shared clonotypes between healthy human individuals. Running of the assay took place at deep level. How the authors handled the data: ImmunoSEQ junction-only sequences lacked quality scores, so their filtering differed. Libraries were prepared by immunoSEQ multiplex PCR; TCRdb keeps only in-frame clonotypes and omits some of them. V and J calls plus clone size are reproduced from that table; the DNA served to infer D and trimming. The sample records some 500,000 clones, 79% being singletons. This clone came up many times. Trimming stripped 3 bases from V and 13 bases from J, with 4 bases between. From germline, CDR1 is MDHEN and CDR2 SYDVKM. The CDR3 is made up of 9 amino acids.

This sequence joins TRBV28 and TRBJ1-5; D ambiguous. Sequences were obtained from PBMCs. The sequence was collected from a woman in her 40s in good health. Some clones in this sample may be carry-over from other donors' samples. Here the CDR3 DNA reads TGTGCCAGCAGTTTTGCTCAGCATTTT. Its translation is CASSFAQHF. The full variable domain, rest sourced from reference TRBV28 and TRBJ1-5, is DVKVTQSSRYLVKRTGEKVFLECVQDMDHENMFWYRQDPGLGLRLIYFSYDVKMKEKGDIPEGYSVSREKKERFSLILESASTNQTSMYLCASSFAQHFGDGTRLSIL.